The entry below describes one T cell receptor (beta chain). Its matching antigen is unknown. The source of the sample is a study of T-cell memory formation after mild COVID-19. Study-level results: Pre-infection memory harbored some responding clones, suggesting cross-reactive memory joined. Clones that shrank (day 15 to 85) were balanced CD4/CD8, whereas later expanders leaned CD4+.

Trimming removed 7 bases at V and 2 bases at J, with 6 bases between. CDR1 and CDR2 (germline): KGHDR, SFDVKD. This CDR3 is built from 12 residues. TCRdb re-called the 5' RACE reads through MiXCR, storing one row per CDR3 protein. The sample lists under 150,000 distinct CDR3 sequences, 16% occurring once. Sequencing was done on a sample of PBMCs or a T cell subset sorted from them (not recorded which). This TCR derives from an adult woman who had mild COVID-19 (a few samples of this study predate the infection). Cell type and time point are not known. The rearrangement joins TRBV24-1 to TRBJ2-3, with a possible D match to TRBD2 (5 bases). CDR3 sequence: CATSGDTDTQYF. The DNA of the CDR3 is TGTGCCACCAGCGGGGACACAGATACGCAGTATTTT.